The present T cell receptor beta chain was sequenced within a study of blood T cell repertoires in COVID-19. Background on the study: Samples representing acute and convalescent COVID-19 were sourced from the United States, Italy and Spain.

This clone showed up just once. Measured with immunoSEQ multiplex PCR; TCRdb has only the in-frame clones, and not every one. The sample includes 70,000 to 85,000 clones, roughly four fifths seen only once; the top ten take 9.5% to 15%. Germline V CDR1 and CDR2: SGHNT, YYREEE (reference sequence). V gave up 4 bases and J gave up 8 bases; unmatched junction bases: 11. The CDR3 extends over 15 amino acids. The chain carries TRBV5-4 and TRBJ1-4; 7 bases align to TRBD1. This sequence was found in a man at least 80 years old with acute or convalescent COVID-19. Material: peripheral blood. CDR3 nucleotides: TGTGCCAGCAGCCCCCGGACAGGAGGGAGCGAAAAACTGTTTTTT. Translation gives CASSPRTGGSEKLFF.